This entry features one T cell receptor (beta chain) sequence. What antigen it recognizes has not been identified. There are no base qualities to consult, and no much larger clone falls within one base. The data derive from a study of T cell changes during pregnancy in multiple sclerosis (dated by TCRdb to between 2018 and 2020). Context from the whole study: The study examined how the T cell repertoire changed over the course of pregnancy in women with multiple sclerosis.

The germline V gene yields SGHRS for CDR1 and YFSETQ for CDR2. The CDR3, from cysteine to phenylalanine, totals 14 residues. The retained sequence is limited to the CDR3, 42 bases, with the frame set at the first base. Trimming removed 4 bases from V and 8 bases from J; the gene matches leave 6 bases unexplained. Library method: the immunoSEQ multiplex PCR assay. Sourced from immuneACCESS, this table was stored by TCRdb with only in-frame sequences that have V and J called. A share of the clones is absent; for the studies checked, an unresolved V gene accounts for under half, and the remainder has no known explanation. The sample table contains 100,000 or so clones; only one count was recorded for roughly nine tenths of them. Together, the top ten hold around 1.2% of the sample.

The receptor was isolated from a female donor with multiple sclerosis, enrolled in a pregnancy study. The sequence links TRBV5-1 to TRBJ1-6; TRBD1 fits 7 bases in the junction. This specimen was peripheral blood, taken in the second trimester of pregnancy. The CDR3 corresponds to CASSARDSDSPLHF. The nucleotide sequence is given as TGCGCCAGCAGCGCTCGGGACAGCGATTCACCCCTCCACTTT.